This T cell receptor beta chain derives from a study of blood T cell repertoires in COVID-19. Study context: The United States, Italy and Spain were the sources of the acute and convalescent COVID-19 samples. PBMCs, B-cell-depleted T cells, or T cells were the source of the cDNA or gDNA that made up the material.

Seattle-derived patients entered the study during active infection and were followed longitudinally. Authors' processing steps: Reference gene primers were amplified, and this amplification served to estimate nucleated cell counts. The protocol was immunoSEQ multiplex PCR, while the TCRdb copy is restricted to in-frame clones and leaves out a portion. V, J and clone size are taken as reported in that table, and D and trimming were inferred from the DNA itself. The sample has 150,000 to 200,000 clones; about four fifths are singletons. This receptor was obtained from a woman between 65 and 79 years old with COVID-19, enrolled during active disease. The sample was peripheral blood.

This chain's CDR3 is CASRQGSGNSPLHF. The CDR3 DNA is TGTGCCAGCAGACAGGGTTCGGGTAATTCACCCCTCCACTTT. The chain links TRBV5-4 to TRBJ1-6, with D perhaps TRBD1 (6 bases). Germline V gene lookup returns CDR1 SGHNT and CDR2 YYREEE (reference sequence). The CDR3 is 14 amino acids. Trimming took 5 bases from V and 6 from J, leaving 12 bases between them.